Below, one T cell receptor (beta chain) is given with its context. Its antigen has not been determined. No base-level quality is on record; no much larger clone is a single base apart. Sequencing used an Illumina HiSeq 2500. TCR beta libraries were prepared by quantitative 5'-RACE with molecular barcodes. Per the original workflow: A new computational method based on a probabilistic model of VDJ rearrangement was used to identify disease-linked TCR variants. TCRdb passed the public sequencing reads through fastp at Q25 and MiXCR, retaining productive beta sequences. Each CDR3 protein appears once, grouped with its most common genes and DNA. The V and J calls, along with clone size, are taken from TCRdb and not from the paper's own processing. The sample has around 890,000 distinct CDR3 sequences on record, 12% of them singletons. The top ten clones comprise approximately 0.51% of the sample. This sample was taken from a study of CD8 T cells in ankylosing spondylitis (dated by TCRdb to the late 2010s). About the investigation overall: To find TCR variants linked to disease, the study profiled T cell receptor beta repertoires in ankylosing spondylitis patients and healthy donors. Peripheral blood was sampled, and synovial fluid was additionally collected from ankylosing spondylitis patients. The full study cohort was made up of approximately 27 ankylosing spondylitis patients and over 90 healthy donors. Points the paper makes about the study in general: The disease-linked clones were reported to be significantly enriched in matched synovial fluid samples from ankylosing spondylitis patients. Some of the motif variants had been reported before in the synovial fluid and blood of reactive arthritis patients, a finding that suggests common disease-initiation mechanisms. Blood from ankylosing spondylitis patients appeared to be characterized by a TCR beta motif made up of several highly homologous amino acid variants. In peripheral blood, the disease-linked clones were found at relatively low frequencies and had a CD8+ phenotype.

The sequence derives from a male donor with ankylosing spondylitis. Specimen: blood, either unsorted or a sorted T cell fraction (not recorded which).

The DNA reads TGTGCCAGCAGTTATAACAGGGAGAAGGGCATAAGCCAGCCCCAGCATTTT. Protein translation: CASSYNREKGISQPQHF. The chain is assembled from TRBV6-5 and TRBJ1-5, with a tentative D gene TRBD1 over 6 matching bases. Its CDR3 holds 17 amino acids, cysteine through phenylalanine. This entry keeps only the CDR3 DNA: 51 bases, framed from base 1. V is pared back by 3 bases and J by 7 bases, with 22 bases lying between the germline termini. CDR1 and CDR2 are drawn from the germline V gene: MNHEY, SVGAGI.